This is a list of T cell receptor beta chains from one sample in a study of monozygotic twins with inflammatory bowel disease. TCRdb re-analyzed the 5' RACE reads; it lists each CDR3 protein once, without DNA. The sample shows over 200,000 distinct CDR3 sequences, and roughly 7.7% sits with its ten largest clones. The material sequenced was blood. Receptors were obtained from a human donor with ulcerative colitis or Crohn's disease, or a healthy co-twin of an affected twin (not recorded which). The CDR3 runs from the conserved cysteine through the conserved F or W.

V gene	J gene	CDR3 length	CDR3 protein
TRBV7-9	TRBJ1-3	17	CASSLVDSYSSGNTIYF
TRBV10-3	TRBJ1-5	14	CAISDGLGNQPQHF
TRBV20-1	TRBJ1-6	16	CSARVRESSYNSPLHF
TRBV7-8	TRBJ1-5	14	CASSAREGNQPQHF
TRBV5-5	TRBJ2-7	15	CASSFQDRTAYEQYF
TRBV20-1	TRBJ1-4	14	CSAVLGGMDEKLFF
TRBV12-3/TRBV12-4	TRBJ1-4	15	CASSPGQGKEEKLFF
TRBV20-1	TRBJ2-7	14	CSARRTQSSYEQYF
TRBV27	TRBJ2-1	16	CAISSRTSDLYNEQFF
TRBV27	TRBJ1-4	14	CASSHEGAKEKLFF
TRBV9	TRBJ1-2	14	CASSVVPANYGYTF
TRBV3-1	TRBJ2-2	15	CASTLTGLDTRELFF
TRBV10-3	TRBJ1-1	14	CAIRPGQANTEAFF
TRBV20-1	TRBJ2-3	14	CSAQSGRWADTQYF
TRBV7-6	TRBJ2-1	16	CASSLFGVGDYNEQFF
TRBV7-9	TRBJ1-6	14	CASMLDWDNSPLHF
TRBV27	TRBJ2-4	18	CASASGTSGGLAKNIQYF
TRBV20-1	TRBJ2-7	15	CSAAGGAGGPYEQYF
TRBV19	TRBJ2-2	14	CASTIKSYTGELFF
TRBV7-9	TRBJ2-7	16	CASSLASGRIIDEQYF
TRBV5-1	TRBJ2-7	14	CASGTGLAPSEQYF
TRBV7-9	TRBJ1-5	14	CASSDRQGNQPQHF
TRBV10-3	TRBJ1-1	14	CAISEGQMNTEAFF
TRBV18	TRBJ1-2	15	CASSLPGQGDYGYTF
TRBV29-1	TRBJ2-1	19	CSVKGLQPRGGAKYNEQFF
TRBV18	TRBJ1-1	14	CASSPQGAGAEAFF
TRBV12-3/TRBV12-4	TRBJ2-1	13	CASRGTSINEQFF
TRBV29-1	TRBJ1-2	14	CSVVPLTGYDGYTF
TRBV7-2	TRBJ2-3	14	CASSLGQDTDTQYF
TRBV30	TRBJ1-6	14	CAWSVDRRDSPLHF
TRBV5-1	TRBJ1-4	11	CASRWEGKLFF
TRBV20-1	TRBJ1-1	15	CSASPGVGRATEAFF
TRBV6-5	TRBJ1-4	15	CASSLKPGGYKKLFF
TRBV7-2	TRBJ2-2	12	CASSFVPGELFF
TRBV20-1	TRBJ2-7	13	CSASSPVEDSMNF
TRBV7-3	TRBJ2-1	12	CASSDQGNEQFF
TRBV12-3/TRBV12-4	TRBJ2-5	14	CASSRNWDGETQYF
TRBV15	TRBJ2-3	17	CATSVTEGAVLGDTQYF
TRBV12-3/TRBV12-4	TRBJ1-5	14	CASSLGQINQPQHF
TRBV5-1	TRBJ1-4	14	CASSFGTSNEKLFF
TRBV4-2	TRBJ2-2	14	CASSQGGGTGELFF
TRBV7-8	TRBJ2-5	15	CASSLRVAAKETQYF
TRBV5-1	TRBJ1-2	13	CASSSGLRYGYTF
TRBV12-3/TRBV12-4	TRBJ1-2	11	CASRRGRGYTF
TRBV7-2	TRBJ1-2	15	CASSLGGAGNYGYTF
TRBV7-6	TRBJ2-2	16	CASSPTGQGAFGELFF
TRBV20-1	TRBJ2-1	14	CSASLGEYYNEQFF
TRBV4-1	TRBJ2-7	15	CASSPRISEPYEQYF
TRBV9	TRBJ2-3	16	CASSLGTSVVTDTQYF
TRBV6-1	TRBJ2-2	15	CASSEEGKPTGELFF
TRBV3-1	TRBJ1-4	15	CASSPGQGENEKLFF
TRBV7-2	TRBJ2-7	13	CASRKTSTYEQYF
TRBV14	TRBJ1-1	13	CASSQDVAGLAFF